The following is a T cell receptor beta chain sequence with its context. What it binds is not known. The record originates from a study of shared clonotypes between healthy human individuals. Looking at the study overall: Donors, aged 18 to 49, were a couple of women and a few men. Each donor contributed plates that comprised three CD4 naive, three CD4 memory, two CD8 naive and one CD8 memory. Study results and caveats: Across four donors, naive CD4 shared roughly 5%, naive CD8 under 4%, memory CD4 more than 2%, memory CD8 around 0.42%.

Trimming took 0 bases from V and 1 from J; bases not matched to a gene: 1. There are 15 residues in the CDR3. Germline V lookup: CDR1 KGHSH, CDR2 LQKENI. Under the authors' procedure: Junction-only sequences without quality scores came from ImmunoSEQ, so filtering differed. Repertoires were generated with immunoSEQ multiplex PCR, while TCRdb's copy carries only in-frame clones and drops some. That table gives V, J and clone size, and the DNA gave D and trimming. Of 2,500,000 or so clones detected, roughly 90% appear once; the ten largest clones hold approximately 0.39%. The material sequenced was naive CD4+ T cells from PBMCs. Regarding subset: CD45RA+ positively selected. This TCR was recovered from a man aged 18 to 29 in good health. Some clones in this sample may be carry-over from other donors' samples. This sequence joins TRBV18 and TRBJ1-2, with TRBD1 matching 8 bases. The CDR3 coding sequence is TGTGCCAGCTCACCACCTACAGGGGGTAACTATGGCTACACCTTC. It specifies CASSPPTGGNYGYTF. The variable domain in full, completed from reference TRBV18 and TRBJ1-2, reads NAGVMQNPRHLVRRRGQEARLRCSPMKGHSHVYWYRQLPEEGLKFMVYLQKENIIDESGMPKERFSAEFPKEGPSILRIQQVVRGDSAAYFCASSPPTGGNYGYTFGSGTRLTVV.